Included here is one T cell receptor beta chain sequence, with context. The antigen is unknown. This sample was taken from a study of shared clonotypes between healthy human individuals. As defined, naive CD8 cells were CD45RO-negative and positively selected for CCR7, with terminally differentiated effector memory CD45RA+ cells excluded. Trimming took 5 bases from V and 2 from J, leaving 11 bases between them. CDR1 and CDR2 from the germline V gene are SEHNR and FQNEAQ (reference sequence). The CDR3 consists of 14 residues. Whole-study findings and limits: Among non-shared clonotypes, generation probabilities were lower than among those shared by all four donors.

Method: immunoSEQ multiplex PCR; TCRdb's copy keeps in-frame clones and lacks some. The repertoire holds millions of clones, with roughly 91% as singletons. This chain connects TRBV7-9 to TRBJ2-3; maybe TRBD2 (6 bases). Sequenced: naive CD8+ T cells from PBMCs. This receptor was taken from a man aged 18 to 29 in good health. Some clones in this sample may be carry-over from other donors' samples. The CDR3 DNA is TGTGCCAGCAGCCTTAGCGGATACACAGATACGCAGTATTTT. Protein: CASSLSGYTDTQYF.